Detailed here is one T cell receptor (beta chain). Its cognate antigen is unknown. The length of the CDR3 is 14 residues. Germline V CDR1 and CDR2: SGHTA, FQGTGA. V gave up 5 bases and J gave up 3 bases; unmatched junction bases: 3. This sample is drawn from a study of response to subunit inactivated influenza vaccine. Study-wide points: Each seasonal flu vaccination may recruit only limited new T cells, authors suggested.

TCRdb analysed the RT-PCR reads with MiXCR anew, one entry per CDR3 protein. Among about 500,000 distinct CDR3 sequences listed, 16% were seen once. The sequence was collected from a man between 50 and 70 years old who received an inactivated influenza vaccine. The chain joins TRBV7-3 to TRBJ2-3; TRBD2 matches at 9 bases. The sample in question was CD4+ T cells sorted from PBMCs, obtained less than 30 months after vaccination. The CDR3, as DNA: TGTGCCAGCAGCCCGACTAGCGGTACAGATACGCAGTATTTT. This sequence encodes CASSPTSGTDTQYF.